What follows are 28 T cell receptor beta chains derived from one specimen sequenced in a study of T cells in tumors after PD-1 blockade. Profiled with immunoSEQ multiplex PCR; TCRdb holds only in-frame clones, not every one. The sample gives 55,000 to 70,000 clones, roughly 77% of which show up once; 13% is in the top ten. The sample here was PBMCs, taken before anti-PD-1 treatment. Receptor source: a human donor with basal cell carcinoma.

A single count supports this clone. This chain links TRBV28 with TRBJ2-6; D call uncertain. The germline gives CDR1 MDHEN, CDR2 SYDVKM. V gave up 7 bases and J gave up 0 bases, with 10 bases separating them. This CDR3 contains 15 residues. CDR3 region: CASTLGFSGANVLTF. CDR3 DNA sequence: TGTGCCAGCACCCTGGGCTTCTCTGGGGCCAACGTCCTGACTTTC. The full variable domain, with the rest looked up from reference TRBV28 and TRBJ2-6, is DVKVTQSSRYLVKRTGEKVFLECVQDMDHENMFWYRQDPGLGLRLIYFSYDVKMKEKGDIPEGYSVSREKKERFSLILESASTNQTSMYLCASTLGFSGANVLTFGAGSRLTVL.

The genes are TRBV25-1 and TRBJ1-3; D gene unclear. Trimming took 0 bases from V and 0 from J, leaving 12 bases between them. This CDR3 has 17 amino acids. Per the germline V gene, CDR1 is MGHDK and CDR2 is SYGVNS. The CDR3 spells CASSEYARGISGNTIYF. The CDR3 coding sequence is TGTGCCAGCAGTGAATATGCCCGGGGAATCTCTGGAAACACCATATATTTT.

The chain employs TRBV5-5 and TRBJ1-1; 7 positions match TRBD1. There are 15 residues in the CDR3. The V gene's germline CDR1 is SGHKS and CDR2 YYEKEE (reference sequence). V lost 0 bases and J lost 6; bases outside the gene matches: 8. CDR3 residues: CASSLVEGAFAEAFF. Written as DNA, the CDR3 is TGTGCCAGCAGCTTGGTGGAGGGGGCATTTGCTGAAGCTTTCTTT. Filled out from reference TRBV5-5 and TRBJ1-1, the complete variable domain reads DAGVTQSPTHLIKTRGQQVTLRCSPISGHKSVSWYQQVLGQGPQFIFQYYEKEERGRGNFPDRFSARQFPNYSSELNVNALLLGDSALYLCASSLVEGAFAEAFFGQGTRLTVV.

The genes are TRBV18 and TRBJ2-5; D gene unclear. V was trimmed by 5 bases and J by 9 bases, leaving 16 bases between them. CDR3 size: 13 residues. Germline V gene lookup returns CDR1 KGHSH and CDR2 LQKENI. CDR3 DNA sequence: TGTGCCAGCTCAAGAGACTCGGTCCTGCCCCAGTACTTC. Translated, it gives CASSRDSVLPQYF.

The gene calls are TRBV5-1 and TRBJ1-1; 8 bases align to TRBD1. The CDR3 consists of 16 residues. Germline values: CDR1 SGHRS, CDR2 YFSETQ. V shed 4 bases, J shed 1 base, and the junction held 9 bases outside the gene matches. The CDR3 spells CASSPTPGTGNTEAFF. DNA for the CDR3: TGCGCCAGCAGCCCGACCCCCGGGACAGGGAACACTGAAGCTTTCTTT.

The genes are TRBV11-3 and TRBJ2-2, with D maybe TRBD2 (6 bases). Trimming pared 2 bases from V and 6 bases from J, leaving 19 bases between. Germline CDR1 reads SGHNT; CDR2 reads YENEEA. The CDR3 extends over 17 amino acids. CDR3 coding DNA: TGTGCCAGCAGCTTAACCTCGGTAGCGGCGTGGGCCGGGGAGCTGTTTTTT. As protein: CASSLTSVAAWAGELFF.

The chain uses TRBV29-1 and TRBJ1-1, with D possibly matching TRBD1 (6 bases). The germline CDR1 and CDR2 sequences are SQVTM and ANQGSEA. V was trimmed by 6 bases and J by 5 bases, leaving 16 bases between them. The CDR3 length is 13 residues. The CDR3 reads CSVSSRGRTEAFF. The CDR3 coding sequence is TGCAGCGTGTCTTCTCGGGGGCGGACTGAAGCTTTCTTT.

This chain links TRBV7-2 with TRBJ1-1; maybe TRBD1 (5 bases). This CDR3 contains 16 residues. Looked up from germline, CDR1 is SGHTA and CDR2 is FQGNSA. V gave up 1 base and J gave up 5 bases, with 17 bases separating them. CDR3 region: CASSLVGAHRGTEAFF. The DNA of the CDR3 is TGTGCCAGCAGCTTAGTAGGGGCCCATCGAGGGACTGAAGCTTTCTTT.

V is TRBV5-1 and J is TRBJ1-4; the D is unclear. Germline V gives CDR1 SGHRS, CDR2 YFSETQ. V lost 4 bases, J lost 7 bases, and 17 bases lay in between. The CDR3 is made up of 15 amino acids. CDR3: CASSGRPSGGEKLFF. CDR3 DNA sequence: TGCGCCAGCAGCGGCCGACCGAGCGGTGGTGAAAAACTGTTTTTT.

This clone has just a few counts. The chain employs TRBV10-2 and TRBJ1-5; D call uncertain. Looked up from germline, CDR1 is WSHSY and CDR2 is SAAADI. V was trimmed by 7 bases and J by 7 bases, leaving 17 bases between them. CDR3 length: 14 amino acids. CDR3 protein: CASMKSVGYQPQHF. Here the CDR3 DNA reads TGCGCCAGCATGAAATCGGTAGGGTACCAGCCCCAGCATTTT.

This rearrangement joins TRBV30 to TRBJ1-5; D possibly corresponds to TRBD1 (5 bases). The CDR3 covers 14 residues. V dropped 2 bases and J dropped 4 bases, with 12 bases sitting between them. Germline assignment: CDR1 GTSNPN and CDR2 SVGIG (reference sequence). Here the CDR3 DNA reads TGTGCCTGGAGTAGGGACGGGATTAATCAGCCCCAGCATTTT. It encodes CAWSRDGINQPQHF.

The chain is built from TRBV6-4 and TRBJ2-1, with D perhaps matching TRBD1 (5 bases). This CDR3 has 14 amino acids. Trimming removed 3 bases from V and 5 bases from J, with 11 bases in between. Germline CDR1 and CDR2: MRHNA and SNTAGT. CDR3 loop: CASSEPGLNNEQFF. CDR3 sequence (DNA): TGTGCCAGCAGTGAGCCAGGGCTGAACAATGAGCAGTTCTTC.

The rearrangement uses TRBV18 and TRBJ1-1; D gene uncertain. The CDR3 is 14 amino acids. The V gene's germline CDR1 is KGHSH and CDR2 LQKENI. V lost 3 bases and J 0 bases, leaving 8 bases between the germline ends. CDR3 bases: TGTGCCAGCTCACCTACGACACTGAACACTGAAGCTTTCTTT. This translates into CASSPTTLNTEAFF.

On this clone itself: Other DNA sequences of this sample code for an identical CDR3. The V gene is TRBV15, the J gene TRBJ2-7, with D tentatively TRBD2 (6 bases). CDR1 and CDR2 (germline): LNHNV, YYDKDF (reference sequence). V lost 0 bases and J 5 bases, leaving 20 bases between the germline ends. This CDR3 region has 17 residues. Here the CDR3 reads CATSRERLMAGSNEQYF. The CDR3 DNA reads TGTGCCACCAGCAGAGAGAGACTTATGGCGGGGAGTAACGAGCAGTACTTC. The whole variable domain, filled in from reference TRBV15 and TRBJ2-7, reads DAMVIQNPRYQVTQFGKPVTLSCSQTLNHNVMYWYQQKSSQAPKLLFHYYDKDFNNEADTPDNFQSRRPNTSFCFLDIRSPGLGDTAMYLCATSRERLMAGSNEQYFGPGTRLTVT.

The chain links TRBV21-1 to TRBJ2-7; TRBD1, the table's D call, was not compared with the DNA. TRBV21-1 is a pseudogene segment. CDR3 size: 14 residues. CDR3 amino acids: CASSRGQGSYEQYF. DNA of the CDR3: TGTGCCAGCAGCCGGGGACAGGGCTCCTACGAGCAGTACTTC.

This chain uses TRBV5-4 with TRBJ1-2; unclear D gene. Germline CDR1 is SGHNT and CDR2 is YYREEE (reference sequence). The CDR3 sequence is 15 residues long. V dropped 1 base and J dropped 7 bases, with 17 bases sitting between them. The DNA of the CDR3 is TGTGCCAGCAGCTTGTTAGACTCCCCCTTCCTTGGCTACACCTTC. This codes for CASSLLDSPFLGYTF. The full variable domain, completed using reference TRBV5-4 and TRBJ1-2, is ETGVTQSPTHLIKTRGQQVTLRCSSQSGHNTVSWYQQALGQGPQFIFQYYREEENGRGNFPPRFSGLQFPNYSSELNVNALELDDSALYLCASSLLDSPFLGYTFGSGTRLTVV.

CDR3 sequence (DNA): TGTGCCAGCAGCCAAGGGACTAGCGGGGGGGCGAAGACCCAGTACTTC. This sequence encodes CASSQGTSGGAKTQYF. This chain links TRBV3-1 (or the pseudogene TRBV3-2) with TRBJ2-5; 15 nucleotides line up with TRBD2. CDR1 LGHDT and CDR2 YNNKEL come from the germline V gene (reference sequence). The CDR3 consists of 16 residues. Losses at the gene ends were 1 base for V and 6 bases for J; bases not matched to a gene: 3.

The chain employs TRBV5-1 and TRBJ1-4; no reliable D call. Trimming left V 3 bases short and J 6 bases short, with 21 bases between. Per germline, CDR1 SGHRS and CDR2 YFSETQ. This CDR3 contains 17 residues. The CDR3 nucleotides are TGCGCCAGCAGCTATGACCCAAAGGAGGGCAACCATGAAAAACTGTTTTTT. Translation gives CASSYDPKEGNHEKLFF.

About this clone itself: This specimen includes other DNA sequences encoding the same CDR3. The gene calls are TRBV6-5 and TRBJ1-6, with no clear D. Germline V lookup: CDR1 MNHEY, CDR2 SVGAGI. The CDR3 spans 12 residues. V was pared by 0 bases and J by 7 bases, with 1 base between. The CDR3 reads CASSYSNSPLHF. The CDR3 region has the DNA TGTGCCAGCAGTTACTCGAATTCACCCCTCCACTTT.

The gene calls are TRBV30 and TRBJ2-1; perhaps TRBD1 as D (6 bases). Germline CDR1 is GTSNPN and CDR2 is SVGIG (reference sequence). This CDR3 region has 13 residues. Trimming pared 2 bases from V and 9 bases from J, leaving 14 bases between. The CDR3 sequence: CAWSRDTMREQFF. CDR3 DNA sequence: TGTGCCTGGAGTAGGGACACGATGCGTGAGCAGTTCTTC.

The rearrangement joins TRBV5-6 to TRBJ2-7; D uncertain. Between the trimmed V and J ends, which lost 4 bases and 9 bases, there was a span of 11 bases. The CDR3 has 11 amino acids. Looked up from germline, CDR1 is SGHDT and CDR2 is YYEEEE. CDR3 in amino acids: CASSPDTGQYF. CDR3 bases: TGTGCCAGCAGCCCCGATACGGGGCAGTACTTC.

The rearrangement joins TRBV4-2 to TRBJ1-2; possible D gene TRBD1, 6 bases. This CDR3 has 15 amino acids. The V gene lost 0 bases and the J gene lost 2 bases, with 10 bases spanning the gap. The V gene's germline CDR1 is LGHNA and CDR2 YNFKEQ. The CDR3 coding sequence is TGTGCCAGCAGCCAAGAGGTAGGGACAAACTATGGCTACACCTTC. As protein: CASSQEVGTNYGYTF.

The V gene is TRBV2, the J gene TRBJ2-3; TRBD2 aligns across 12 bases. After removal of 7 bases from V and 3 bases from J, the junction contained 5 bases not matched to a gene. The germline V gene has CDR1 SNHLY and CDR2 FYNNEI. The CDR3 runs to 15 residues. CDR3 amino acids: CASIRTSGVTDTQYF. The CDR3 bases are TGTGCCAGCATCCGGACTAGCGGGGTGACAGATACGCAGTATTTT.

The chain couples TRBV19 to TRBJ2-1, with D possibly being TRBD2 (6 bases). Germline-derived CDR1 and CDR2 are LNHDA and SQIVND (reference sequence). The CDR3 loop spans 16 amino acids. Deletions cut 7 bases from V and 8 bases from J, with 24 bases between. In nucleotides, the CDR3 is TGTGCCAGTACCCCCTGGGGAGGTTCGTCCGGCTATGAGCAGTTCTTC. Translation: CASTPWGGSSGYEQFF.

The chain recombines TRBV10-1 with TRBJ2-5; D gene ambiguous. With 3 bases removed from V and 4 bases from J, the gap between germline ends came to 15 bases. Germline V lookup: CDR1 WNHNN, CDR2 SYGVQD (reference sequence). The CDR3 contains 15 residues. CDR3 protein: CASSDVGAFRETQYF. The CDR3 DNA is TGCGCCAGCAGTGACGTGGGCGCTTTCAGAGAGACCCAGTACTTC.

V is TRBV6-5 and J is TRBJ1-6, with no clear D. Trimming took 2 bases from V and 10 from J, leaving 6 bases between them. This CDR3 spans 12 amino acids. The V gene's germline CDR1 is MNHEY and CDR2 SVGAGI. CDR3 coding DNA: TGTGCCAGCAGTTACAAGTTCTCACCCCTCCACTTT. It codes for CASSYKFSPLHF.

V and J are TRBV7-8 and TRBJ2-5; 9 nucleotides agree with TRBD1. With V trimmed by 2 bases and J by 5 bases, 15 bases remained unmatched. Germline CDR1 and CDR2: SGHVS and FQNEAQ. This CDR3 spans 18 amino acids. The CDR3 sequence: CASSLWGAGDRERETQYF. The CDR3 nucleotides read TGTGCCAGCAGCTTATGGGGAGCTGGGGACAGGGAACGGGAGACCCAGTACTTC.

This clone was seen only once. CDR3 residues: CASSEDRAVKLFF. The CDR3 bases are TGTGCCAGCAGTGAAGACAGGGCCGTAAAACTGTTTTTT. The genes are TRBV6-1 and TRBJ1-4, with D perhaps matching TRBD1 (6 bases). The V and J ends lost 1 base and 10 bases respectively, with 10 bases between them. CDR1 MNHNS and CDR2 SASEGT come from the germline V gene. This CDR3 is built from 13 residues.